The rows below give T cell receptor beta chains drawn from one sample of a study of blood T cell repertoires in COVID-19. Clones were sequenced by immunoSEQ multiplex PCR, and TCRdb holds only the in-frame ones, with some missing. Of approximately 480,000 clones in the sample, about 90% were seen once. The specimen sequenced was PBMCs or T cells enriched from blood (not recorded which). The receptor set was obtained from a woman aged 18 to 35 who had recovered from COVID-19. The CDR3 runs from the conserved cysteine through the conserved F or W. The D gene is left open where the match is weak. The listing skips clone size in some rows; elsewhere it reads once, few, many or a size class.

TRBV27,10,TRBJ1-2,NA,NA,TGTGCCAGCACCTCCCCTGGCCGTTACTTC,CASTSPGRYF
TRBV30,13,TRBJ1-1,NA,NA,TGTGCCTCGAACAGGGTTAAGACCACTGAAGCTTTCTTT,CASNRVKTTEAFF
TRBV28,13,TRBJ2-5,NA,NA,TGTGCCAGCGGTGAGCCGGTCCAAGAGACCCAGTACTTC,CASGEPVQETQYF
TRBV24-1,14,TRBJ2-3,NA,TRBD1,TGTGCCACCAGTGACCCCGACAGGGCAGATACGCAGTATTTT,CATSDPDRADTQYF
TRBV2,13,TRBJ1-2,NA,TRBD1,TGTGCCAGCCGGACAGGGCCGCTCTATGGCTACACCTTC,CASRTGPLYGYTF
TRBV2,13,TRBJ1-2,NA,TRBD1,TGTGCCAGCAGGCGACAGGGGCACGATGGCTACACCTTC,CASRRQGHDGYTF
TRBV9,14,TRBJ1-2,NA,NA,TGTGCCAGCAGCGTAGCCACAGTTAACTATGGCTACACCTTC,CASSVATVNYGYTF
TRBV18,13,TRBJ2-7,NA,TRBD1,TGTGCCAGCCATGGGACAGGGAGGAACGAGCAGTACTTC,CASHGTGRNEQYF
TRBV5-1,13,TRBJ2-1,NA,NA,TGCGCCAGCAGCTCCGCCGAAACTGATTCGTTGTTCTTC,CASSSAETDSLFF
TRBV2,14,TRBJ1-2,NA,NA,TGTGCCAGCAGTGTGGGGCAGACTTACTATGGCTACACCTTC,CASSVGQTYYGYTF
TRBV30,13,TRBJ1-1,NA,NA,TGTGCCTGGAGTATCTCAGGGTACACTGAAGCTTTCTTT,CAWSISGYTEAFF
TRBV5-1,15,TRBJ2-4,once,NA,TGCGCCAGCAGCTTGAACTGGTTGGCCAAAAACATTCAGTACTTC,CASSLNWLAKNIQYF
TRBV6-6,13,TRBJ1-2,NA,NA,TGTGCCAGCAGTCCTCGACTCTTCTATGGCTACACCTTC,CASSPRLFYGYTF
TRBV5-4,17,TRBJ2-5,once,NA,TGTGCCAGCAGCTTGGTAGGGAGGGGCAGGGGCCCGGAGACCCAGTACTTC,CASSLVGRGRGPETQYF
TRBV30,12,TRBJ2-1,NA,NA,TGTGCCTGGAATCCAGGAATGAATGAGCAGTTCTTC,CAWNPGMNEQFF
TRBV30,14,TRBJ2-1,few,TRBD2,TGTGCCTGGAGTGGTTCCGGGGGGGCCAGTGAGCAGTTCTTC,CAWSGSGGASEQFF
TRBV24-1,15,TRBJ2-3,NA,NA,TGTGCCACCAGTGACCGTCTGGGGCTCACAGATACGCAGTATTTT,CATSDRLGLTDTQYF
TRBV27,13,TRBJ2-5,NA,NA,TGTGCCAGCAGCCCCACGGGTGGGGAGACCCAGTACTTC,CASSPTGGETQYF
TRBV15,15,TRBJ2-1,NA,NA,TGTGCCACCAGCCCAAGGGGCAGCCTGCTAGGGGAGCAGTTCTTC,CATSPRGSLLGEQFF
TRBV19,14,TRBJ1-1,NA,TRBD1,TGTGCCAGTCGACCCGGACAGGGAGACACTGAAGCTTTCTTT,CASRPGQGDTEAFF
TRBV6-5,13,TRBJ2-5,once,NA,TGTGCCAGCAGTTCTTCTCTAGGAGAGACCCAGTACTTC,CASSSSLGETQYF
TRBV14,14,TRBJ1-2,NA,NA,TGTGCCAGCAGCCAAGCCCTAGCCCCCTATGGCTACACCTTC,CASSQALAPYGYTF
TRBV20-1,13,TRBJ1-5,NA,NA,TGCAGTGCTAGTGAAGAGGGAAGGCAGCCCCAGCATTTT,CSASEEGRQPQHF
TRBV9,17,TRBJ2-2,once,NA,TGTGCCAGCAGCGTAAAAGATGGGGCAGTCGGAACCGGGGAGCTGTTTTTT,CASSVKDGAVGTGELFF
TRBV18,14,TRBJ2-5,once,NA,TGTGCCAGCTCACCTACATCAGGGCAGGAGACCCAGTACTTC,CASSPTSGQETQYF
TRBV27,15,TRBJ1-1,NA,TRBD1,TGTGCCAGCAGTTTAGGACAGGGTATGAACACTGAAGCTTTCTTT,CASSLGQGMNTEAFF
TRBV7-9,15,TRBJ2-3,NA,TRBD2,TGTGCCAGCAGCTTAAGTTCTAGCGGGGAGGATACGCAGTATTTT,CASSLSSSGEDTQYF
TRBV18,13,TRBJ1-4,NA,NA,TGTGCCAGCTCAGCAGGTGTCCTTGAAAAACTGTTTTTT,CASSAGVLEKLFF
TRBV3-1/TRBV3-2,14,TRBJ1-2,many,NA,TGTGCCAGCAGCCCAGGGACATCCAACTATGGCTACACCTTC,CASSPGTSNYGYTF
TRBV3-1/TRBV3-2,16,TRBJ2-4,NA,TRBD1,TGTGCCAGCAGCTTTCAGGGGGTAGAGGACAAAAACATTCAGTACTTC,CASSFQGVEDKNIQYF
TRBV28,14,TRBJ2-7,NA,TRBD2,TGTGCCAGCAGTTTTCAGCGGGGTGGCTACGAGCAGTACTTC,CASSFQRGGYEQYF
TRBV6-5,15,TRBJ2-2,NA,NA,TGTGCCAGCAGTTCGACAGGGACTGAACTCGGGGAGCTGTTTTTT,CASSSTGTELGELFF
TRBV5-5,18,TRBJ1-2,NA,TRBD1,TGTGCCAGCAGCTTAGTCACCGGACAGGGTCTGTCTCTCTATGGCTACACCTTC,CASSLVTGQGLSLYGYTF
TRBV3-1/TRBV3-2,15,TRBJ1-6,NA,NA,TGTGCCAGCAGCCAATTGCAAGGGGCTAATTCACCCCTCCACTTT,CASSQLQGANSPLHF
TRBV5-1,16,TRBJ2-1,NA,TRBD2,TGCGCCAGCAGCCCGCTAGCGGGGGGGCTTAAGGATGAGCAGTTCTTC,CASSPLAGGLKDEQFF
TRBV5-1,15,TRBJ2-7,NA,TRBD1,TGCGCCAGCAGCTCCCCCGACAGGGGGCTAGGCGAGCAGTACTTC,CASSSPDRGLGEQYF
TRBV2,16,TRBJ2-7,few,NA,TGTGCCAGCAGTGAAGATGAGGAAGCAAGCTCCTACGAGCAGTACTTC,CASSEDEEASSYEQYF
TRBV28,14,TRBJ1-4,NA,NA,TGTGCCAGCAGTTTTCAGGGCGCGGAAGAAAAACTGTTTTTT,CASSFQGAEEKLFF
TRBV5-4,14,TRBJ1-3,once,NA,TGTGCCAGCAGCTCTCAGGGGTTCGGAAACACCATATATTTT,CASSSQGFGNTIYF
TRBV7-9,16,TRBJ1-3,NA,NA,TGTGCCAGCAGCTCCATGACACAAATATCTGGAAACACCATATATTTT,CASSSMTQISGNTIYF
TRBV7-9,17,TRBJ2-2,NA,TRBD2,TGTGCCAGCAGCCCTCGAGGGAGGGGTTCGGACACCGGGGAGCTGTTTTTT,CASSPRGRGSDTGELFF
TRBV7-8,17,TRBJ2-7,once,TRBD2,TGTGCCAGCAGCTTATTACTAGCGGGGGGGCCGGCCTACGAGCAGTACTTC,CASSLLLAGGPAYEQYF
TRBV4-1,15,TRBJ1-5,once,NA,TGCGCCAGCAGCCAAGGGAGGCAGATTTATCAGCCCCAGCATTTT,CASSQGRQIYQPQHF
TRBV3-1/TRBV3-2,18,TRBJ2-1,NA,TRBD2,TGTGCCAGCAGCCAAGGCAGGCCTTGGCGGGGGGGAAACAATGAGCAGTTCTTC,CASSQGRPWRGGNNEQFF
TRBV2,13,TRBJ1-2,NA,NA,TGTGCCAGCAGTCAACAGCGGCCAGGCGGCTACACCTTC,CASSQQRPGGYTF
TRBV18,18,TRBJ1-1,once,TRBD1,TGTGCCAGCTCCCTTGACAGGGGGTGGGTAGGTATGAACACTGAAGCTTTCTTT,CASSLDRGWVGMNTEAFF
TRBV5-6,15,TRBJ2-7,once,NA,TGTGCCAGCAGCTTGATGAAGGGAGGCTCCTACGAGCAGTACTTC,CASSLMKGGSYEQYF
TRBV2,14,TRBJ2-3,NA,TRBD2,TGTGCCAGCATATTAGCGGGGGGGCAAGATACGCAGTATTTT,CASILAGGQDTQYF
TRBV7-8,14,TRBJ2-4,NA,NA,TGTGCCAGCAGCTTAGGAGGTCCTCAAAACATTCAGTACTTC,CASSLGGPQNIQYF
TRBV4-1,16,TRBJ2-5,NA,TRBD2,TGCGCCAGCAGCCAAGTGGGGAGGGGAGGTCAAGAGACCCAGTACTTC,CASSQVGRGGQETQYF
TRBV5-1,15,TRBJ2-1,NA,TRBD2,TGCGCCAGCGGTAAGGGACTAGCGGGGGACAATGAGCAGTTCTTC,CASGKGLAGDNEQFF
TRBV11-2,15,TRBJ1-2,few,NA,TGTGCCAGCAGCTTTGAGCGATTCGCTAACTATGGCTACACCTTC,CASSFERFANYGYTF
TRBV5-1,15,TRBJ1-1,NA,NA,TGCGCCAGCAGCTTGGCCGAGCAGGGCGGTACTGAAGCTTTCTTT,CASSLAEQGGTEAFF
TRBV4-2,16,TRBJ2-2,NA,TRBD2,TGTGCCAGCAGCCAAGGAGGACTAGCGGGCACCGGGGAGCTGTTTTTT,CASSQGGLAGTGELFF
TRBV4-1,15,TRBJ1-5,few,TRBD1,TGCGCCAGCAGCCGGGTTGGGACAGCGAGAGAGCCCCAGCATTTT,CASSRVGTAREPQHF
TRBV3-1/TRBV3-2,15,TRBJ1-5,NA,NA,TGTGCCAGCAGCCAAGGAGGGGGGGGCGGTCAGCCCCAGCATTTT,CASSQGGGGGQPQHF